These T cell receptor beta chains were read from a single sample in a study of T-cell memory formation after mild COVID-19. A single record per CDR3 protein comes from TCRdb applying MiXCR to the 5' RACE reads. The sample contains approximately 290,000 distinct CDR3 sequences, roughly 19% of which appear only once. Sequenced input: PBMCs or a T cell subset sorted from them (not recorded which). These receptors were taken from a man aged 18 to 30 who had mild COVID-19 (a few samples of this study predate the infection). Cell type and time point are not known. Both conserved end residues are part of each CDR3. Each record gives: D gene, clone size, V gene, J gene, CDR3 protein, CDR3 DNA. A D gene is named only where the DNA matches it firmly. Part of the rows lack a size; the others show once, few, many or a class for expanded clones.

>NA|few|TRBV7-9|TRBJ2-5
CASSQRGEDSETQYF
TGTGCCAGCAGCCAGAGGGGGGAGGACTCTGAGACCCAGTACTTC
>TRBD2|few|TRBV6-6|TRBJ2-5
CATRGTSGVQETQYF
TGTGCCACTAGGGGGACTAGCGGGGTCCAAGAGACCCAGTACTTC
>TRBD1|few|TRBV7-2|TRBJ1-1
CASSPERGLAFF
TGTGCCAGCAGCCCGGAAAGGGGGCTAGCTTTCTTT
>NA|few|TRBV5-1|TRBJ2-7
CASSSGYVRGVYEQYF
TGCGCCAGCAGCTCGGGATACGTCAGGGGGGTTTACGAGCAGTACTTC
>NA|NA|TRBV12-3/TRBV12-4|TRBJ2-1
CASSLRGDSNEQFF
TGTGCCAGCAGTTTGCGGGGGGACAGCAATGAGCAGTTCTTC
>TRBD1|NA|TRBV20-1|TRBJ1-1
CSARDNRGLTEAFF
TGCAGTGCTAGAGATAACAGGGGGCTCACTGAAGCTTTCTTT
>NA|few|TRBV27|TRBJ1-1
CASRGQRAGELNTEAFF
TGTGCCAGCAGAGGGCAGAGGGCAGGCGAATTGAACACTGAAGCTTTCTTT
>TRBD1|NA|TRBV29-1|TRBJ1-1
CSTETDRDTEAFF
TGCAGCACCGAAACCGACAGGGACACTGAAGCTTTCTTT
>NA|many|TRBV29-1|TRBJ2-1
CSGTGDSYNEQFF
TGCAGCGGGACGGGTGACTCCTACAATGAGCAGTTCTTC
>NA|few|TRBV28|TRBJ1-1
CASSYYGENTEAFF
TGTGCCAGCAGTTATTATGGGGAGAACACTGAAGCTTTCTTT
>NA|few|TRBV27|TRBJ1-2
CASSSGDGGYTF
TGTGCCAGCAGTTCGGGGGATGGCGGCTACACCTTC
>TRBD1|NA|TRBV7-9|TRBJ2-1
CASSFSPDRAENEQFF
TGTGCCAGCAGCTTTTCGCCGGACAGGGCTGAGAATGAGCAGTTCTTC
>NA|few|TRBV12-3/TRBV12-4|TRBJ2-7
CASRLARAYEQYF
TGTGCCAGCAGGCTAGCGAGAGCCTACGAGCAGTACTTC
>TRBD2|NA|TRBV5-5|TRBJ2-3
CASSYTSGGGTDTQYF
TGTGCCAGCAGCTATACTAGCGGGGGGGGCACAGATACGCAGTATTTT
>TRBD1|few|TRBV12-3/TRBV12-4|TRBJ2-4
CASTEGQNIQYF
TGTGCCAGCACAGAGGGACAGAACATTCAGTACTTC
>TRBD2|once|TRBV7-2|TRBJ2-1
CASSPGLAGLRSYNEQFF
TGTGCCAGCAGCCCAGGACTAGCGGGCTTGAGGTCCTACAATGAGCAGTTCTTC
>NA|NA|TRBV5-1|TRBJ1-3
CASSQDVLRSGNTIYF
TGCGCCAGCAGCCAGGACGTACTGCGCTCTGGAAACACCATATATTTT
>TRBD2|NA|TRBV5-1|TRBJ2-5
CASLGTSGPQETQYF
TGCGCCAGCTTAGGGACTAGCGGGCCCCAAGAGACCCAGTACTTC
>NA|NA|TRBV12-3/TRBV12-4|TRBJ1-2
CASSLGFGTNYGYTF
TGTGCCAGCAGTTTGGGATTCGGCACCAACTATGGCTACACCTTC
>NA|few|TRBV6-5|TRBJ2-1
CASGSWRNEQFF
TGTGCCAGCGGCTCCTGGAGGAATGAGCAGTTCTTC
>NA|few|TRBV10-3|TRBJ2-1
CAISVARRREQFF
TGTGCCATCAGTGTCGCGCGACGACGGGAGCAGTTCTTC
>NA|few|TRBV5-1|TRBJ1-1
CASKELNTEAFF
TGCGCCAGCAAAGAGTTGAACACTGAAGCTTTCTTT
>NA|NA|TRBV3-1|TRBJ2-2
CASALDGNTGELFF
TGTGCCAGCGCCCTTGACGGTAACACCGGGGAGCTGTTTTTT